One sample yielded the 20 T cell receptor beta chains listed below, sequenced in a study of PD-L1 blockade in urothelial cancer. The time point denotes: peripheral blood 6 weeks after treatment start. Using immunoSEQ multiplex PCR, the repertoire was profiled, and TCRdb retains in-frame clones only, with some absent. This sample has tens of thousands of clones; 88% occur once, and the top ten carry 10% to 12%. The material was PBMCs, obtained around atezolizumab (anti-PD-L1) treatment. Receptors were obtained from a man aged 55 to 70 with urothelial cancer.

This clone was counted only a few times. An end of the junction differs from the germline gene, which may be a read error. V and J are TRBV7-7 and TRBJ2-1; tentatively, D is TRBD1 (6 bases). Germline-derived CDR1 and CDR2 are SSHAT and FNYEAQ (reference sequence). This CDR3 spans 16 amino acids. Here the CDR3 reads CASSEGTPHSYNEQFF. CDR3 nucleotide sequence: TGTGCTAGCAGCGAAGGGACACCTCACTCCTACAATGAGCAGTTCTTC.

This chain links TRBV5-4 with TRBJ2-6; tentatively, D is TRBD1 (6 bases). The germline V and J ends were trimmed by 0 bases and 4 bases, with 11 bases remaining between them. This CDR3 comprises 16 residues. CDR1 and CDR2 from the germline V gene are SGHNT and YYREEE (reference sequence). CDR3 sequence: CASSLARGTGANVLTF. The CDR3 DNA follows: TGTGCCAGCAGCTTGGCCAGGGGTACCGGGGCCAACGTCCTGACTTTC.

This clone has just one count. CDR3 sequence reads: CASSRAGTSFYNEQFF. The CDR3, as DNA: TGTGCCAGCAGCCGGGCCGGGACTAGCTTCTACAATGAGCAGTTCTTC. The chain joins TRBV7-6 to TRBJ2-1, with TRBD2 matching over 9 bases. This CDR3 comprises 16 residues. Germline loops: CDR1 SGHVS, CDR2 FNYEAQ. Trimming took 5 bases from V and 3 from J; bases not matched to a gene: 8.

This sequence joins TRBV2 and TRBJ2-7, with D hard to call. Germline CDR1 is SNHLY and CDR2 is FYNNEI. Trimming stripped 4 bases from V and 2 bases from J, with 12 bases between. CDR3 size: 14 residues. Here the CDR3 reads CASSVNTLTYEQYF. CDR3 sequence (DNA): TGTGCCAGCAGTGTTAACACGTTGACCTACGAGCAGTACTTC.

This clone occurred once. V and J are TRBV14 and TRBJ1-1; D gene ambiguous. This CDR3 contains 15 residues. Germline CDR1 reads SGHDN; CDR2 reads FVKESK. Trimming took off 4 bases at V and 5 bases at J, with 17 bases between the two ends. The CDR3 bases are TGTGCCAGCAGCCCCCGTGCGGGGATGAGTACTGAAGCTTTCTTT. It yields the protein CASSPRAGMSTEAFF.

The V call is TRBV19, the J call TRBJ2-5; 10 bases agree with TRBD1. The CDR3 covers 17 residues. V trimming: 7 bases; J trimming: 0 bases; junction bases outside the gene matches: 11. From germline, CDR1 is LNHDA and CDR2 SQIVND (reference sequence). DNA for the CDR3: TGTGCCAGTACCACTACATGGACAGGGGGTTACCAAGAGACCCAGTACTTC. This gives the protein CASTTTWTGGYQETQYF.

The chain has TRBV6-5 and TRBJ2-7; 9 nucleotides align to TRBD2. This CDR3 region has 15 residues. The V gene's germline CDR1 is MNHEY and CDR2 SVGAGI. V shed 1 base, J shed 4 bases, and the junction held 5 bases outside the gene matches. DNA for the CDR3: TGTGCCAGCAGTTACTTAGCGGGGGCATTTTACGAGCAGTACTTC. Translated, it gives CASSYLAGAFYEQYF.

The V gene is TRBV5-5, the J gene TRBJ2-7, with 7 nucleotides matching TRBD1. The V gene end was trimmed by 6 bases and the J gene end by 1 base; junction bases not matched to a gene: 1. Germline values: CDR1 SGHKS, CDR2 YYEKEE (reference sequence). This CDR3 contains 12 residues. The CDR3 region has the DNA TGTGCCAGCACGACAGGGTCCTACGAGCAGTACTTC. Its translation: CASTTGSYEQYF. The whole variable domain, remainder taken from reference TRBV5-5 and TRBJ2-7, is DAGVTQSPTHLIKTRGQQVTLRCSPISGHKSVSWYQQVLGQGPQFIFQYYEKEERGRGNFPDRFSARQFPNYSSELNVNALLLGDSALYLCASTTGSYEQYFGPGTRLTVT.

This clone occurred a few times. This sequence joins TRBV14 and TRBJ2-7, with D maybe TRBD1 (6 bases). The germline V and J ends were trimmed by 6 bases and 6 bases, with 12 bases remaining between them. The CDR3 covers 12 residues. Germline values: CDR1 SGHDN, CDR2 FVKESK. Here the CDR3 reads CASSRGWSEQYF. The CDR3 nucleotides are TGTGCCAGCAGTAGGGGGTGGAGCGAGCAGTACTTC. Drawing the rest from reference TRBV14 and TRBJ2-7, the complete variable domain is EAGVTQFPSHSVIEKGQTVTLRCDPISGHDNLYWYRRVMGKEIKFLLHFVKESKQDESGMPNNRFLAERTGGTYSTLKVQPAELEDSGVYFCASSRGWSEQYFGPGTRLTVT.

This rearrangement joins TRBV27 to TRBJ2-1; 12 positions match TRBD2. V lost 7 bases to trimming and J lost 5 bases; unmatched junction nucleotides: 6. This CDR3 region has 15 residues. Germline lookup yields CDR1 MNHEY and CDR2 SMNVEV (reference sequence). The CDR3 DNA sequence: TGTGCCAGCACCCCCCTAGCGGGAGGGGACAATGAGCAGTTCTTC. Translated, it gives CASTPLAGGDNEQFF.

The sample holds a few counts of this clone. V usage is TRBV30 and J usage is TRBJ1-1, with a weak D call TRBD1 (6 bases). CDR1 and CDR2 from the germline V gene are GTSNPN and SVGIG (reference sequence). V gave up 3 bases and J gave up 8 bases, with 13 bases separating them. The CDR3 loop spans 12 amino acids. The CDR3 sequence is CAWRTNREEAFF. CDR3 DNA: TGTGCCTGGAGGACGAACAGGGAGGAAGCTTTCTTT. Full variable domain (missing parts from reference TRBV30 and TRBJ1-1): SQTIHQWPATLVQPVGSPLSLECTVEGTSNPNLYWYRQAAGRGLQLLFYSVGIGQISSEVPQNLSASRPQDRQFILSSKKLLLSDSGFYLCAWRTNREEAFFGQGTRLTVV.

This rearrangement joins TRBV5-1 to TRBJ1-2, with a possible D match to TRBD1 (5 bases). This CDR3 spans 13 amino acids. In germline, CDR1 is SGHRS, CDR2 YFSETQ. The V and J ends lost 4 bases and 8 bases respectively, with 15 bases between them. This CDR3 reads CASSSGGPQGYTF. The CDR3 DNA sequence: TGCGCCAGCAGCAGCGGGGGTCCCCAGGGCTACACCTTC.

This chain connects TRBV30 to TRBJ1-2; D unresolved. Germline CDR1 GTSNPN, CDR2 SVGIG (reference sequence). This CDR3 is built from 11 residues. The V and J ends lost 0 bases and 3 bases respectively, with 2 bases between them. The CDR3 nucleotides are TGTGCCTGGAGTGTCGACTATGGCTACACCTTC. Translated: CAWSVDYGYTF.

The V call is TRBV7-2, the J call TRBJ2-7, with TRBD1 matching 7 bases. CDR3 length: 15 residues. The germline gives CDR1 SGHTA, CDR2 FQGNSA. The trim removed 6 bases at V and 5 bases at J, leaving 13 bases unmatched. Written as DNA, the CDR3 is TGTGCCAGCAGGCTTCACCAGGGGGAAGGAAACGAGCAGTACTTC. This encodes CASRLHQGEGNEQYF.

The CDR3 coding sequence is TGTGCCAGCAGCGTAGGCGGGAGGGGTAGTGAGCAGTTCTTC. As protein: CASSVGGRGSEQFF. The chain joins TRBV9 to TRBJ2-1, with 9 bases that match TRBD2. Trimming took 0 bases from V and 9 from J; bases not matched to a gene: 4. Germline CDR1 and CDR2: SGDLS and YYNGEE. This CDR3 has 14 residues.

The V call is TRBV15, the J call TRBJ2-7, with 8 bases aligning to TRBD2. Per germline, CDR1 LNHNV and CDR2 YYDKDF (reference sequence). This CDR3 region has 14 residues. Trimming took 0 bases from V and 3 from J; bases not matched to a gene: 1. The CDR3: CATSRDRGGYEQYF. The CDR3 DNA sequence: TGTGCCACCAGCAGAGATCGGGGGGGCTACGAGCAGTACTTC.

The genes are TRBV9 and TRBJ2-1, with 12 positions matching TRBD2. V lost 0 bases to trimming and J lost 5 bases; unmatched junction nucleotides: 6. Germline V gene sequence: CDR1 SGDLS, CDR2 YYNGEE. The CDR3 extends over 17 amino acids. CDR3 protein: CASSVERLAGVNNEQFF. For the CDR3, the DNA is TGTGCCAGCAGCGTAGAGAGACTAGCGGGAGTCAACAATGAGCAGTTCTTC.

CDR3 bases: TGTGCCAGCAGCTTTAGCAGGGGGTCCCATCAGCCCCAGCATTTT. Residues: CASSFSRGSHQPQHF. The rearrangement uses TRBV7-2 and TRBJ1-5; 7 bases are shared with TRBD1. CDR3 length: 15 residues. V lost 3 bases and J lost 5; bases outside the gene matches: 7. Germline V gives CDR1 SGHTA, CDR2 FQGNSA.

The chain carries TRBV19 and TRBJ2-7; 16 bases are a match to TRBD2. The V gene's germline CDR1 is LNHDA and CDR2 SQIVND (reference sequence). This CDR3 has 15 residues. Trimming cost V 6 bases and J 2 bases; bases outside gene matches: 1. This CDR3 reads CASSGTSGRAYEQYF. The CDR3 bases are TGTGCCAGTAGCGGGACTAGCGGGAGGGCCTACGAGCAGTACTTC.

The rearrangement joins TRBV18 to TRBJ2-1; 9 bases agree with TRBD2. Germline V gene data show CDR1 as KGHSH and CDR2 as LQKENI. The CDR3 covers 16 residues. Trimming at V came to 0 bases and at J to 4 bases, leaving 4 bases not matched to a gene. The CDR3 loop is CASSPPALAGYNEQFF. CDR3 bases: TGTGCCAGCTCACCACCGGCACTAGCGGGTTACAATGAGCAGTTCTTC.